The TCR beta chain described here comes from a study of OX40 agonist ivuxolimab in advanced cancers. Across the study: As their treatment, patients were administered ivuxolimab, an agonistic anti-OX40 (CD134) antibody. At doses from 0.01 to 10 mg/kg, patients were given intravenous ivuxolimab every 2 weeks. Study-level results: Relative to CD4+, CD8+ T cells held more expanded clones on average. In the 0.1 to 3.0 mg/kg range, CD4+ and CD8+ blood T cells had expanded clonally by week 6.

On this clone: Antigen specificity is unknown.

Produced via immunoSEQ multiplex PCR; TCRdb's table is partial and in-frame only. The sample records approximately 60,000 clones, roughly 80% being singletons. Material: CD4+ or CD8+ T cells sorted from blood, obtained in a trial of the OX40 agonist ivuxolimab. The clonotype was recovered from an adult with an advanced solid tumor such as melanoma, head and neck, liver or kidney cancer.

CDR3 DNA: TGTGCCAGCAGCTTTTCGCAGAATTACGAGCAGTACTTC. Its translation: CASSFSQNYEQYF. This rearrangement joins TRBV7-8 to TRBJ2-7; D uncertain. The V end lost 3 bases, the J end lost 4 bases, and 10 bases lay between the germline ends. Germline values: CDR1 SGHVS, CDR2 FQNEAQ. This CDR3 comprises 13 residues.